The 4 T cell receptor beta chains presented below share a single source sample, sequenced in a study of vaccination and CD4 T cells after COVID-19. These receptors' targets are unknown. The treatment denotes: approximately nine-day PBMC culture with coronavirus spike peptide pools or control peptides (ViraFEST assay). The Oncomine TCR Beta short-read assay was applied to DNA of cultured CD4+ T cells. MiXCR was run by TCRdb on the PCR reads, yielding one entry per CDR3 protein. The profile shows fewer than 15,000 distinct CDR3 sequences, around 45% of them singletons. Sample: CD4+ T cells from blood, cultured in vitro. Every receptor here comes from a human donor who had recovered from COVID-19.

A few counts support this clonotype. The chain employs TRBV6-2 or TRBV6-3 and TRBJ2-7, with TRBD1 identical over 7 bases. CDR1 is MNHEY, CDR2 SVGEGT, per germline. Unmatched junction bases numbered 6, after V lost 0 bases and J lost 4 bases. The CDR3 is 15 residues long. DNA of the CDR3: TGTGCCAGCAGTTACTCGAGGGGGCGAGCATACGAGCAGTACTTC. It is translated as CASSYSRGRAYEQYF.

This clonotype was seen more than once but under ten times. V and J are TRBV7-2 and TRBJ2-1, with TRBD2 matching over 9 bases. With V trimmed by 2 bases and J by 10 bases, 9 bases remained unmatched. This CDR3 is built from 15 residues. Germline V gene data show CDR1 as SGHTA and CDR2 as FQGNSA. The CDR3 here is CASSLTSGPSTEQFF. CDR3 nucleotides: TGTGCCAGCAGCTTAACTAGCGGGCCCTCGACGGAGCAGTTCTTC. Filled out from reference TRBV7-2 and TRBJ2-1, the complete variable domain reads GAGVSQSPSNKVTEKGKDVELRCDPISGHTALYWYRQSLGQGLEFLIYFQGNSAPDKSGLPSDRFSAERTGGSVSTLTIQRTQQEDSAVYLCASSLTSGPSTEQFFGPGTRLTVL.

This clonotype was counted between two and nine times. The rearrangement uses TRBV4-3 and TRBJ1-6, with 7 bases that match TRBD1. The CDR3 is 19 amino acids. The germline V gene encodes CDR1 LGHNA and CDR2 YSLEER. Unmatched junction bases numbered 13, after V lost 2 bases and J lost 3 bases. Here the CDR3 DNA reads TGCGCCAGCAGCCAACCTCGCGACAGGGACTTCGACTATAATTCACCCCTCCACTTT. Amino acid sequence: CASSQPRDRDFDYNSPLHF.

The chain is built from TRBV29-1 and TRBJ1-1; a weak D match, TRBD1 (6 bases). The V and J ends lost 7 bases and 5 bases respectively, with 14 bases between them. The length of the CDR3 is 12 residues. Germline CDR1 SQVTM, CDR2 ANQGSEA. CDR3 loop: CSAAQGGTEAFF. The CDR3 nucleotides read TGCAGCGCCGCACAGGGTGGGACTGAAGCTTTCTTT.